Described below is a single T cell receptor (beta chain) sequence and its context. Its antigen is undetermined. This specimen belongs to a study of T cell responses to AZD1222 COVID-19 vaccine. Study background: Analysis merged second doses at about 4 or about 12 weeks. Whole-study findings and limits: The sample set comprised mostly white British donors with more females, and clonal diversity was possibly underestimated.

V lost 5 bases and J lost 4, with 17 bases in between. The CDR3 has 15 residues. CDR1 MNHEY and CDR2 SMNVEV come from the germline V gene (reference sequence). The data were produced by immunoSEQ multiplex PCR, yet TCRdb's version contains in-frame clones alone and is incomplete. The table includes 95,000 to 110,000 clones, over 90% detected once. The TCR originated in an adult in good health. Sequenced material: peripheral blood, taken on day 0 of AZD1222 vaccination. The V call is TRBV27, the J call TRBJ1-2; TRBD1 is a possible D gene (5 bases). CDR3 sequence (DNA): TGTGCCAGCAGTACCCATCTAGGGGCAGGCTATGGCTACACCTTC. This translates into CASSTHLGAGYGYTF.